Listed below are T cell receptor beta chains from one sample, sequenced in a study of blood T cell repertoires in COVID-19. The assay was immunoSEQ multiplex PCR, and TCRdb's table has in-frame clones only and misses some. The profile covers about 54,000 clones, with approximately 90% appearing a single time and around 8.2% taken by the ten largest. The sequenced sample was peripheral blood. These receptors came from a woman aged 35 to 49 with active COVID-19. Both conserved end residues are part of each CDR3.

TRBV18	TRBJ2-7	CASSPNPGTSGGAGSYEQYF
TRBV5-1	TRBJ2-6	CASSLGVSGANVLTF
TRBV19	TRBJ1-5	CASSPPLQGNQPQHF
TRBV11-3	TRBJ2-3	CASSLVIDTQYF
TRBV12-5	TRBJ1-1	CASGLPRASAFF
TRBV6-2/TRBV6-3	TRBJ2-1	CASSSDRGNYNEQFF
TRBV18	TRBJ2-1	CASSRPGTSGYNEQFF
TRBV2	TRBJ1-5	CASSARNQPQHF
TRBV21-1	TRBJ1-4	CASSKGRDRGRANEKLFF
TRBV6-5	TRBJ1-1	CASSYGQGVNTEAFF
TRBV5-6	TRBJ2-1	CASSLGRGQIYNEQFF
TRBV2	TRBJ2-6	CASSASRDRGLGANVLTF
TRBV2	TRBJ2-6	CASSPGTGLERANVLTF
TRBV18	TRBJ1-1	CASSPQGDTEAFF
TRBV29-1	TRBJ1-1	CSVEDSGSRGNTEAFF
TRBV20-1	TRBJ1-2	CSATTDYGYTF
TRBV30	TRBJ1-3	CAWSVSSGNTIYF
TRBV2	TRBJ2-1	CASSRTRTYNEQFF
TRBV5-4	TRBJ2-5	CASSTRTAQETQYF
TRBV5-5	TRBJ2-7	CASYRPGQEYEQYF
TRBV5-4	TRBJ1-1	CASSPGGRNTEAFF
TRBV2	TRBJ2-3	CASSDGRGITDTQYF
TRBV6-6	TRBJ2-1	CASSYLAGGPYNEQFF
TRBV6-4	TRBJ2-1	CASSELAGGPANEQFF
TRBV18	TRBJ2-6	CASSPPAGAGANVLTF
TRBV4-3	TRBJ1-2	CASSHSWTGDVFGYTF
TRBV6-5	TRBJ1-5	CASRKDRGDHQPQHF
TRBV3-1/TRBV3-2	TRBJ2-3	CASSLRLAGEGDTQYF
TRBV4-1	TRBJ2-5	CASSQVEGAETQYF
TRBV10-3	TRBJ2-7	CAIRKAQGYEQYF
TRBV10-3	TRBJ1-1	CAISETGVTTEAFF
TRBV18	TRBJ2-5	CASSPGQGAPQYF
TRBV7-2	TRBJ2-5	CASSLLGTGRETQYF
TRBV4-3	TRBJ2-7	CASSHLTPGGLAGPSYEQYF
TRBV6-5	TRBJ1-2	CASLGPGVNYGYTF
TRBV5-1	TRBJ1-1	CASSFGGTEAFF
TRBV11-2	TRBJ1-2	CASSLGTGDYGYTF
TRBV3-1/TRBV3-2	TRBJ2-3	CASSERGGRVDTQYF
TRBV3-1/TRBV3-2	TRBJ2-5	CASSQSDGTSYDTQYF
TRBV4-2	TRBJ2-2	CASSQEALAGGAANTGELFF
TRBV7-6	TRBJ1-5	CASSLQGANQPQHF
TRBV6-5	TRBJ2-7	CASSYFQGAVYEQYF
TRBV2	TRBJ1-5	CASTGTGEQPQHF
TRBV25-1	TRBJ1-1	CASSEYAPGGGTEAFF
TRBV3-1/TRBV3-2	TRBJ1-1	CASSQQSDRDRNTEAFF
TRBV15	TRBJ1-2	CATSSRDRGIGYTF
TRBV20-1	TRBJ1-1	CSASLVTEAFF
TRBV7-9	TRBJ1-1	CASSRTGGEAFF
TRBV7-2	TRBJ1-4	CASSLTGQGWEKLFF
TRBV7-2	TRBJ1-6	CASSDRDYNSPLHF
TRBV7-9	TRBJ2-1	CASSFPRQYYNEQFF
TRBV7-2	TRBJ1-3	CASSFPGNTIYF
TRBV5-6	TRBJ1-6	CASAGVLDSPLHF
TRBV9	TRBJ1-4	CASSVAARVKGNEKLFF
TRBV6-1	TRBJ1-2	CASSEATGETYGYTF
TRBV6-4	TRBJ1-1	CASSGQPNTEAFF